This T cell receptor (beta chain) was captured by sequencing in a study of blood T cell repertoires in COVID-19. Study as a whole: Collection of acute and convalescent COVID-19 samples took place in the United States, Italy and Spain.

Authors' methods: By means of reference gene primer amplification, nucleated cell counts were estimated. Clones were read by immunoSEQ multiplex PCR, and TCRdb kept only the in-frame ones, dropping some. The V and J calls and the clone size are those of that table, but D and trimming were determined from the DNA. Found here are some 27,000 clones, roughly nine tenths of them singletons; the top ten hold about a sixth. This CDR3 is 18 amino acids long. Trimming cost V 2 bases and J 9 bases; bases outside gene matches: 13. Germline assignment: CDR1 MNHEY and CDR2 SMNVEV (reference sequence). The sample consisted of peripheral blood. The chain links TRBV27 to TRBJ2-3; 14 nucleotides align to TRBD2. The receptor comes from a human donor in a cohort sampled during active COVID-19. As DNA, the CDR3 is TGTGCCAGCAGTTTACAAGGACTAGCGGGGGGACCGCCGGAGACGCAGTATTTT. Translating it yields CASSLQGLAGGPPETQYF.